Listed below are T cell receptor beta chains from one sample, sequenced in a study of cytomegalovirus exposure and HLA in healthy donors. Using immunoSEQ multiplex PCR, the repertoire was profiled, and TCRdb retains in-frame clones only, with some absent. The table records 150,000 to 200,000 clones, about 96% of them present only once. The sample was PBMCs. The source of these receptors is a woman aged 18-29 years in good health and CMV-seronegative. Both conserved end residues are part of each CDR3. The D gene is left open where the match is weak.

V gene: TRBV7-9
D gene: TRBD1
J gene: TRBJ1-3
CDR3 protein: CASSFLGQGASGNTIYF

V gene: TRBV6-5
D gene: NA
J gene: TRBJ2-7
CDR3 protein: CASSYSGSYYEQYF

V gene: TRBV14
D gene: NA
J gene: TRBJ2-7
CDR3 protein: CASSQLTDYEQYF

V gene: TRBV27
D gene: NA
J gene: TRBJ1-3
CDR3 protein: CASSLTHPGQASGNTIYF

V gene: TRBV13
D gene: TRBD1
J gene: TRBJ2-6
CDR3 protein: CASSPPTGFGANVLTF

V gene: TRBV6-5
D gene: NA
J gene: TRBJ1-1
CDR3 protein: CASCAAWNTEAFF

V gene: TRBV5-1
D gene: TRBD2
J gene: TRBJ2-5
CDR3 protein: CASSPSTTSGGETQYF

V gene: TRBV19
D gene: NA
J gene: TRBJ2-7
CDR3 protein: CASSPRPTGEQYF

V gene: TRBV23-1
D gene: TRBD1
J gene: TRBJ2-7
CDR3 protein: CASHLGDRAYEQYF

V gene: TRBV4-3
D gene: NA
J gene: TRBJ1-2
CDR3 protein: CASSSTGTANYGYTF

V gene: TRBV5-4
D gene: NA
J gene: TRBJ1-3
CDR3 protein: CASSLGTGSSGNTIYF

V gene: TRBV12-5
D gene: NA
J gene: TRBJ1-4
CDR3 protein: CASGLWSQGLEKLFF

V gene: TRBV30
D gene: NA
J gene: TRBJ1-6
CDR3 protein: CAWSELGSPLHF

V gene: TRBV27
D gene: TRBD1
J gene: TRBJ1-4
CDR3 protein: CASSSRGRGRFGLFF

V gene: TRBV7-8
D gene: NA
J gene: TRBJ1-1
CDR3 protein: CASSLEELNTEAFF

V gene: TRBV29-1
D gene: TRBD1
J gene: TRBJ2-2
CDR3 protein: CSVMDRVISGELFF

V gene: TRBV4-3
D gene: TRBD1
J gene: TRBJ2-7
CDR3 protein: CASSLWDRGIYEQYF

V gene: TRBV5-6
D gene: TRBD2
J gene: TRBJ2-1
CDR3 protein: CASSFGTSGNRSSYNEQFF

V gene: TRBV4-3
D gene: TRBD1
J gene: TRBJ2-1
CDR3 protein: CASSQEFGQGFDEQFF

V gene: TRBV6-1
D gene: NA
J gene: TRBJ2-5
CDR3 protein: CASSATLPKETQYF

V gene: TRBV5-1
D gene: TRBD1
J gene: TRBJ1-2
CDR3 protein: CASSLEDRLDGYTF

V gene: TRBV6-5
D gene: TRBD1
J gene: TRBJ2-2
CDR3 protein: CASTKDRGSGELFF

V gene: TRBV11-2
D gene: TRBD2
J gene: TRBJ2-5
CDR3 protein: CASSLDLNSGGARETQYF

V gene: TRBV7-2
D gene: NA
J gene: TRBJ2-7
CDR3 protein: CASSLAPGGTYEQYF

V gene: TRBV9
D gene: TRBD1
J gene: TRBJ2-2
CDR3 protein: CASSVASQGAVGELFF

V gene: TRBV7-2
D gene: TRBD1
J gene: TRBJ2-7
CDR3 protein: CASSPRQGIYEQYF

V gene: TRBV5-1
D gene: NA
J gene: TRBJ1-1
CDR3 protein: CASSKYQGTMNTEAFF

V gene: TRBV9
D gene: TRBD1
J gene: TRBJ2-1
CDR3 protein: CASSVVGGTGRRNEQFF

V gene: TRBV5-4
D gene: TRBD1
J gene: TRBJ2-4
CDR3 protein: CASSLAGGKNIQYF

V gene: TRBV5-4
D gene: TRBD2
J gene: TRBJ2-3
CDR3 protein: CASSKGLAGGLADTQYF

V gene: TRBV6-6
D gene: NA
J gene: TRBJ1-5
CDR3 protein: CASSYVTENQPQHF

V gene: TRBV5-6
D gene: TRBD1
J gene: TRBJ2-1
CDR3 protein: CASSWTGGGEQFF

V gene: TRBV12-1
D gene: NA
J gene: TRBJ2-1
CDR3 protein: CASSFIELDGEQFF

V gene: TRBV9
D gene: TRBD2
J gene: TRBJ2-2
CDR3 protein: CASSLGTSGGITGELFF

V gene: TRBV7-2
D gene: TRBD2
J gene: TRBJ2-5
CDR3 protein: CASSLSGTSGGGTQYF

V gene: TRBV7-6
D gene: TRBD1
J gene: TRBJ1-1
CDR3 protein: CASSLGEGAGEAFF

V gene: TRBV4-2
D gene: TRBD2
J gene: TRBJ2-5
CDR3 protein: CASSQVFAGGPARRETQYF

V gene: TRBV5-1
D gene: NA
J gene: TRBJ2-5
CDR3 protein: CASSTVQETQYF

V gene: TRBV6-6
D gene: TRBD1
J gene: TRBJ2-7
CDR3 protein: CASSYFTGGGEQYF

V gene: TRBV27
D gene: NA
J gene: TRBJ2-1
CDR3 protein: CASSLYGVSYNEQFF

V gene: TRBV7-2
D gene: TRBD1
J gene: TRBJ1-6
CDR3 protein: CASSLAGDRGWNSPLHF

V gene: TRBV5-1
D gene: NA
J gene: TRBJ1-6
CDR3 protein: CASSLGQFSPLHF

V gene: TRBV7-2
D gene: TRBD1
J gene: TRBJ2-7
CDR3 protein: CASSLTGTGRNEQYF

V gene: TRBV30
D gene: NA
J gene: TRBJ1-6
CDR3 protein: CAWSVSGIGNSPLHF

V gene: TRBV5-6
D gene: NA
J gene: TRBJ2-1
CDR3 protein: CASSLVTARSYNEQFF

V gene: TRBV7-8
D gene: TRBD1
J gene: TRBJ1-5
CDR3 protein: CASSLSGQGALNQPQHF

V gene: TRBV27
D gene: TRBD1
J gene: TRBJ2-7
CDR3 protein: CASSHYRRDRYYEQYF

V gene: TRBV19
D gene: TRBD1
J gene: TRBJ2-7
CDR3 protein: CASSKDRVEQYF

V gene: TRBV11-3
D gene: NA
J gene: TRBJ2-1
CDR3 protein: CASSTEQGFGNEQFF

V gene: TRBV29-1
D gene: NA
J gene: TRBJ2-1
CDR3 protein: CSVAEQLYNEQFF

V gene: TRBV13
D gene: TRBD2
J gene: TRBJ2-7
CDR3 protein: CASSLGLAGGPYEQYF

V gene: TRBV2
D gene: NA
J gene: TRBJ2-2
CDR3 protein: CASSAPRLVGPGELFF

V gene: TRBV14
D gene: NA
J gene: TRBJ1-1
CDR3 protein: CASSQDFNSEAFF

V gene: TRBV2
D gene: TRBD2
J gene: TRBJ2-2
CDR3 protein: CASKTTSGGTGELFF

V gene: TRBV7-9
D gene: NA
J gene: TRBJ1-5
CDR3 protein: CASSRTALQPQHF

V gene: TRBV19
D gene: NA
J gene: TRBJ1-2
CDR3 protein: CASRPSGEGNYGYTF

V gene: TRBV19
D gene: TRBD1
J gene: TRBJ1-1
CDR3 protein: CASSTGQENTEAFF

V gene: TRBV14
D gene: TRBD1
J gene: TRBJ2-7
CDR3 protein: CASSQAGQGPYEQYF

V gene: TRBV29-1
D gene: NA
J gene: TRBJ1-2
CDR3 protein: CSGAQANYGYTF

V gene: TRBV7-2
D gene: NA
J gene: TRBJ1-5
CDR3 protein: CASSLKGGGNQPQHF